This TCR beta chain was retrieved from a study of technical replicates of blood from several donors. Here immunoSEQ multiplex PCR was the method, and the copy in TCRdb shows in-frame clones only, minus some. This sample has fewer than 75,000 clones, with roughly 93% found just once. This clonotype originated in a human donor in good health. The sample comprised T cells isolated from PBMCs.

CDR3 sequence reads: CASRLRGRGRYGYTF. As DNA, the CDR3 is TGTGCCAGCAGGCTGAGGGGGCGCGGTCGATATGGCTACACCTTC. V and J are TRBV28 and TRBJ1-2; 7 nucleotides align to TRBD1. This CDR3 spans 15 amino acids. Germline V gene lookup returns CDR1 MDHEN and CDR2 SYDVKM. J gave up 5 bases and V 6 bases, and 12 bases lay outside the gene matches.